The rows below give T cell receptor beta chains drawn from one sample of a study of T cell responses to AZD1222 COVID-19 vaccine. The table came from immunoSEQ multiplex PCR; TCRdb's copy has only in-frame clones and leaves some out. This sample has about 150,000 clones, with about nine tenths found just once. The sequencing here drew on peripheral blood, taken on day 0 of AZD1222 vaccination. The receptors come from an adult in good health. Each CDR3 is given with its conserved first and last residue. Each record gives: D gene, V gene, clone size, J gene, CDR3 protein, CDR3 DNA. D genes are given only for firm matches. Expanded clones get a size class; other rows say once, few or many, or leave the size out.

D: -; V: TRBV15; size: -; J: TRBJ1-2; CDR3: CATSRDVVAALPYGYTF; DNA: TGTGCCACCAGCAGAGATGTAGTCGCCGCCCTACCCTATGGCTACACCTTC
D: TRBD2; V: TRBV7-9; size: -; J: TRBJ2-2; CDR3: CASSPIAGGITGELFF; DNA: TGTGCCAGCAGCCCCATAGCGGGAGGGATCACCGGGGAGCTGTTTTTT
D: TRBD2; V: TRBV5-1; size: -; J: TRBJ2-2; CDR3: CASSLGGVLADTGELFF; DNA: TGCGCCAGCAGCTTGGGGGGAGTACTAGCGGACACCGGGGAGCTGTTTTTT
D: -; V: TRBV9; size: -; J: TRBJ1-3; CDR3: CASSVTGGAGNTIYF; DNA: TGTGCCAGCAGCGTCACCGGGGGGGCCGGAAACACCATATATTTT
D: -; V: TRBV27; size: once; J: TRBJ1-2; CDR3: CASSLSFSWQGDYGYTF; DNA: TGTGCCAGCAGTTTATCTTTTTCGTGGCAGGGTGACTATGGCTACACCTTC
D: -; V: TRBV1; size: -; J: TRBJ2-1; CDR3: CTSSRGPGEGRNEEFF; DNA: TGCACCAGCAGCAGGGGCCCGGGGGAGGGCCGGAACGAAGAGTTCTTC
D: -; V: TRBV6-5; size: -; J: TRBJ2-7; CDR3: CASSYSYEAGEQYF; DNA: TGTGCCAGCAGTTATTCCTACGAGGCGGGCGAGCAGTACTTC
D: -; V: TRBV3-1/TRBV3-2; size: few; J: TRBJ2-7; CDR3: CASSQRAARTYEQYF; DNA: TGTGCCAGCAGCCAGAGGGCCGCCCGAACCTACGAGCAGTACTTC
D: TRBD1; V: TRBV3-1/TRBV3-2; size: -; J: TRBJ1-2; CDR3: CASSHRRQGLYGYTF; DNA: TGTGCCAGCAGCCATCGAAGACAGGGCCTATATGGCTACACCTTC
D: -; V: TRBV21-1; size: -; J: TRBJ2-7; CDR3: CASSKVSSYEQYF; DNA: TGTGCCAGCAGCAAAGTGTCCTCCTACGAGCAGTACTTC
D: -; V: TRBV30; size: once; J: TRBJ2-5; CDR3: CAWRRKGVGETQYF; DNA: TGTGCCTGGAGAAGGAAGGGGGTCGGCGAGACCCAGTACTTC
D: -; V: TRBV19; size: -; J: TRBJ1-1; CDR3: CASSIHLSPGLLGAFF; DNA: TGTGCCAGTAGTATCCATCTTAGCCCGGGCCTTCTGGGAGCTTTCTTT
D: -; V: TRBV18; size: -; J: TRBJ1-1; CDR3: CASSLTENTEAFF; DNA: TGTGCCAGCTCACTAACAGAGAACACTGAAGCTTTCTTT
D: -; V: TRBV5-1; size: -; J: TRBJ2-7; CDR3: CASSFETYLSYEQYF; DNA: TGCGCCAGCAGCTTTGAGACATACCTCTCCTACGAGCAGTACTTC
D: -; V: TRBV5-1; size: -; J: TRBJ2-3; CDR3: CASSFRLAPTDTQYF; DNA: TGCGCCAGCAGCTTTCGGCTAGCGCCCACAGATACGCAGTATTTT
D: -; V: TRBV3-1/TRBV3-2; size: -; J: TRBJ2-7; CDR3: CASSQGPYEQYF; DNA: TGTGCCAGCAGCCAGGGTCCCTACGAGCAGTACTTC
D: -; V: TRBV6-8; size: -; J: TRBJ1-1; CDR3: CASSYDGRFKENTEAFF; DNA: TGTGCCAGCAGTTACGACGGACGGTTTAAAGAGAACACTGAAGCTTTCTTT
D: -; V: TRBV2; size: -; J: TRBJ2-7; CDR3: CASEGGLAVSHYEQYF; DNA: TGTGCCAGTGAGGGGGGGCTAGCCGTCTCCCACTACGAGCAGTACTTC
D: -; V: TRBV7-8; size: -; J: TRBJ1-1; CDR3: CASSLVGGMNTEAFF; DNA: TGTGCCAGCAGCTTGGTCGGCGGAATGAACACTGAAGCTTTCTTT
D: TRBD2; V: TRBV3-1/TRBV3-2; size: -; J: TRBJ2-2; CDR3: CASSHPTGGGTGELFF; DNA: TGTGCCAGCAGCCACCCGACGGGGGGAGGTACCGGGGAGCTGTTTTTT
D: -; V: TRBV19; size: -; J: TRBJ1-1; CDR3: CASFWGATEAFF; DNA: TGTGCCAGCTTTTGGGGGGCCACTGAAGCTTTCTTT
D: -; V: TRBV13; size: -; J: TRBJ2-5; CDR3: CASSSRYLTQETQYF; DNA: TGTGCCAGCAGCTCTCGCTACTTAACTCAAGAGACCCAGTACTTC
D: -; V: TRBV28; size: -; J: TRBJ1-1; CDR3: CASSSNTEAFF; DNA: TGTGCCAGCAGTAGCAACACTGAAGCTTTCTTT